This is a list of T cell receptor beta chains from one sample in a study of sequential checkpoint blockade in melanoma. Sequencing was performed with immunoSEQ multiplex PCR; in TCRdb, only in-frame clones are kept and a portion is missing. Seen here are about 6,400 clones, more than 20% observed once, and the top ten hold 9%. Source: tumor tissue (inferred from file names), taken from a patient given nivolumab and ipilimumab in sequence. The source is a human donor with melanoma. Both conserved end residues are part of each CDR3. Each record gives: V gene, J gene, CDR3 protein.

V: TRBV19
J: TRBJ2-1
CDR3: CASMPRGSYNEQFF

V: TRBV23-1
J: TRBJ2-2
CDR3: CASSQDTSPPELFF

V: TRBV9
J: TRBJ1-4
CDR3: CASSKQGAATGEKLFF

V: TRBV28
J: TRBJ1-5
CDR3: CASREGAGQPQHF

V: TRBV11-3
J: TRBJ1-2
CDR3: CASSLGRASPYGYTF

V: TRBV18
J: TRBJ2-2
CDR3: CASSPPSQQAAGELFF

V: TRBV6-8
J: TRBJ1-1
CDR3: CASSYSIRGRGTKNTEAFF

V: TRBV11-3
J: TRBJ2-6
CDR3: CASSLQLAGVSSGANVLTF

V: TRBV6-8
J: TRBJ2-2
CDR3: CASRGTSGPGTNTGELFF

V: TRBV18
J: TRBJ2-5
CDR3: CASSAGLSETQYF

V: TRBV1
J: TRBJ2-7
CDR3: CASSKGPRLGANYEQYF

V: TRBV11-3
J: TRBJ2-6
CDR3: CASSLSGAGSGANVLTF

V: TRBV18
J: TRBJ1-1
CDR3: CASSLGTVDTEAFF

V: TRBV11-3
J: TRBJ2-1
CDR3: CASSLEGRLKLNEQFF

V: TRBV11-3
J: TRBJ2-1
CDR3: CASSARDFYNEQFF

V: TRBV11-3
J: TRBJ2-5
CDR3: CASSLRRANQETQYF

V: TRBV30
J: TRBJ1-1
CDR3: CAWSSRAEAFF

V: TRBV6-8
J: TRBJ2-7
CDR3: CASSYSRFSYEQYF

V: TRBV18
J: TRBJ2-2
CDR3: CASSPRLLTNTGELFF

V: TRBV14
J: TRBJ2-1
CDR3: CASSQDLRGGNEQFF

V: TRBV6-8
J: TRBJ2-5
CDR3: CASRTGYQETQYF

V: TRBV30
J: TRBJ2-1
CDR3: CAWSVLKRLAIYNEQFF

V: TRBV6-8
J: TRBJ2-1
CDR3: CASSLGLARNNEQFF

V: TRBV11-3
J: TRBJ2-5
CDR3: CASSLPTSALVQGMAQYF

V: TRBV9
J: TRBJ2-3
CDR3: CASSVGLLATDTQYF

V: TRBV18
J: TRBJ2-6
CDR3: CASSQTDLYSGANVLTF

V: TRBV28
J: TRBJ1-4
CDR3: CASSWVATNEKLFF

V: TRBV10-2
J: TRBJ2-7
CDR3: CASSETSGPRGSSYEQYF

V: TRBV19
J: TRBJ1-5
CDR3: CASSIVSRSNQPQHF

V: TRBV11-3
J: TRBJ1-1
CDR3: CASSLQGARTEAFF

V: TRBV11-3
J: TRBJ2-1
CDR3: CASSLEAGSYNEQFF

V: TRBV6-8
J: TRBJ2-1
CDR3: CASIRQGSYNEQFF

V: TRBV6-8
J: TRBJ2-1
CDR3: CASKILAGAHEQFF

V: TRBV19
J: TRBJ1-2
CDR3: CASSIRQGGRGYTF

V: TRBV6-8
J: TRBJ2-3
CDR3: CASSYPTTRGTDTQYF

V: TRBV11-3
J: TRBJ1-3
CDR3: CASSPDRAGGNTIYF

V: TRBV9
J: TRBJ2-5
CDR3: CASSIDSGRGETQYF

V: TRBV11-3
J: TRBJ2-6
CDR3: CASSLGPIGANVLTF

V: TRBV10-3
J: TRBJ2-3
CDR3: CAISESPQKDTQYF

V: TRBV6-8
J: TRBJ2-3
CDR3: CASSPSGSSADTQYF

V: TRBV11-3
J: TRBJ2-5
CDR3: CASSAGQSAGGQETQYF

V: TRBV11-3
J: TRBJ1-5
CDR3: CASRHGDRASQPQHF

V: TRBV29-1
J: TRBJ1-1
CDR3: CSVSGALQEAFF

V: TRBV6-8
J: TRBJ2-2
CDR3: CASSYSGGGYTGELFF

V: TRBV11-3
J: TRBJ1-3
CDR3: CASSLVGSQTSGNTIYF